The 27 T cell receptor beta chains listed next were all sequenced from one sample in a study of T cells in Graves' hyperthyroidism and ophthalmopathy. What was amplified from RNA transcripts were TCR beta CDR3 regions. HTBI primers were the set used in a first-round RT-PCR of the TCR CDR3. In TCRdb, the multiplex PCR reads were re-called with MiXCR into one record per CDR3 protein. The sample consists of around 440,000 distinct CDR3 sequences, around 16% of them appearing once. Specimen: blood. The origin of the receptors is a woman aged 18-29 years with Graves' hyperthyroidism.

V and J are TRBV29-1 and TRBJ1-3; 9 nucleotides line up with TRBD1. Germline V gene sequence: CDR1 SQVTM, CDR2 ANQGSEA. V was clipped by 6 bases and J by 4 bases; unmatched bases: 10. The CDR3 has 15 residues. The CDR3 loop reads CSVELQGASGNTIYF. DNA for the CDR3: TGCAGCGTGGAATTACAGGGGGCGTCCGGAAACACCATATATTTT.

The V call is TRBV5-1, the J call TRBJ1-3; TRBD1 matches at 9 bases. V was clipped by 4 bases and J by 4 bases; unmatched bases: 9. CDR1 and CDR2 from the germline V gene are SGHRS and YFSETQ. CDR3 size: 16 residues. The DNA for the CDR3 is TGCGCCAGCAGCAAGGAACAGGGGGCGAAAGGAAACACCATATATTTT. Translation: CASSKEQGAKGNTIYF.

J is TRBJ1-1 and V is TRBV28; the match to TRBD1 covers 7 bases. V gave up 5 bases and J gave up 1 base; unmatched junction bases: 10. The CDR3 loop spans 16 amino acids. The V gene's germline CDR1 is MDHEN and CDR2 SYDVKM. CDR3 sequence reads: CASSTQPGGQNTEAFF. For the CDR3, the DNA is TGTGCCAGCAGTACCCAACCAGGGGGACAGAACACTGAAGCTTTCTTT.

This clonotype was picked up many times. V gene TRBV11-2 combines with J gene TRBJ2-2, with D maybe TRBD2 (6 bases). The CDR3 has 16 residues. The V gene's germline CDR1 is SGHAT and CDR2 FQNNGV. V gave up 5 bases and J gave up 2 bases, with 15 bases separating them. The CDR3 nucleotides read TGTGCCAGCAGCCCGCAGCGGGTCACAAACACCGGGGAGCTGTTTTTT. It encodes CASSPQRVTNTGELFF.

The sample holds a few counts of this clonotype. This chain joins TRBV15 and TRBJ2-7; D uncertain. CDR1 and CDR2 from the germline V gene are LNHNV and YYDKDF (reference sequence). The length of the CDR3 is 13 residues. The V and J ends lost 0 bases and 5 bases respectively, with 8 bases between them. CDR3 nucleotides: TGTGCCACCAGCAGAGATCGTCAGGACGAGCAGTACTTC. This codes for CATSRDRQDEQYF.

V usage is TRBV6-2 or TRBV6-3 and J usage is TRBJ2-1, with 7 bases lining up with TRBD2. This CDR3 contains 13 residues. With V trimmed by 9 bases and J by 4 bases, 6 bases remained unmatched. Germline V gene sequence: CDR1 MNHEY, CDR2 SVGEGT. This CDR3 is CASRSGVYNEQFF. The CDR3, as DNA: TGTGCCAGTCGCAGCGGGGTATACAATGAGCAGTTCTTC.

This clonotype was observed many times. The V gene is TRBV7-9, the J gene TRBJ2-3; perhaps D is TRBD1 or TRBD2 (5 bases each). This CDR3 is built from 14 residues. Trimming took 11 bases from V and 2 from J, leaving 17 bases between them. Germline CDR1 SEHNR, CDR2 FQNEAQ (reference sequence). The CDR3 spells CAEAGTLSTDTQYF. CDR3 DNA: TGTGCCGAAGCTGGGACCCTGTCCACAGATACGCAGTATTTT.

The J gene is TRBJ1-4, the V gene TRBV3-1; maybe TRBD1 (5 bases). V gave up 3 bases and J gave up 3 bases, with 17 bases separating them. The CDR3 runs to 17 residues. Germline V gene data show CDR1 as LGHDT and CDR2 as YNNKEL (reference sequence). The CDR3 reads CASSHPSQGYANEKLFF. In nucleotides, the CDR3 is TGTGCCAGCAGCCACCCCTCCCAGGGTTACGCTAATGAAAAACTGTTTTTT. Full variable domain (rest looked up from reference TRBV3-1 and TRBJ1-4): DTAVSQTPKYLVTQMGNDKSIKCEQNLGHDTMYWYKQDSKKFLKIMFSYNNKELIINETVPNRFSPKSPDKAHLNLHINSLELGDSAVYFCASSHPSQGYANEKLFFGSGTQLSVL.

This clonotype came up many times. The chain's CDR3 is CASSLRQSNQPQHF. The CDR3 DNA reads TGTGCCAGCAGCTTGCGGCAGTCCAATCAGCCCCAGCATTTT. V gene TRBV5-8 combines with J gene TRBJ1-5; D gene uncertain. The CDR3 covers 14 residues. Germline V gene sequence: CDR1 SGHTS, CDR2 YDEGEE. Trimming shortened V by 1 base and J by 3 bases, and 8 bases separated the two germline ends.

This clonotype was recorded many times. The chain carries TRBV6-6 and TRBJ1-2; the match to TRBD1 covers 12 bases. The germline V gene encodes CDR1 MNHNY and CDR2 SVGAGI (reference sequence). CDR3 length equals 18 residues. J lost 1 base, V lost 0 bases, and 6 bases had no gene match. The CDR3 nucleotides are TGTGCCAGCAGTTACTCCCGGGACAGGGGGCGGGATAACTATGGCTACACCTTC. Translation: CASSYSRDRGRDNYGYTF.

This clonotype has ten or more counts. This chain joins TRBV9 and TRBJ1-4, with 8 bases that match TRBD1. V was pared by 3 bases and J by 8 bases, with 6 bases of the junction left unmatched. Germline V lookup: CDR1 SGDLS, CDR2 YYNGEE. CDR3 length: 14 amino acids. The CDR3 protein is CASSARTGTEKLFF. In DNA form, the CDR3 reads TGTGCCAGCAGCGCGCGGACAGGGACGGAAAAACTGTTTTTT.

J is TRBJ2-2 and V is TRBV15; 16 bases line up with TRBD2. J lost 5 bases, V lost 6 bases, and 12 bases had no gene match. CDR3 length: 19 amino acids. CDR1 and CDR2 (germline): LNHNV, YYDKDF (reference sequence). CDR3 residues: CATRHPTGTSGRVTGELFF. CDR3 DNA: TGTGCCACCAGACACCCGACCGGGACTAGCGGGAGGGTTACCGGGGAGCTGTTTTTT.

V gene TRBV7-9 combines with J gene TRBJ2-7; 10 bases are a match to TRBD1. V lost 5 bases and J lost 5; bases outside the gene matches: 9. The CDR3 has 15 residues. The germline CDR1 and CDR2 sequences are SEHNR and FQNEAQ (reference sequence). The DNA for the CDR3 is TGTGCCAGCAGCATAAGACAGGGGGCAATGGACGAGCAGTACTTC. This sequence encodes CASSIRQGAMDEQYF.

The chain uses TRBV4-1 and TRBJ2-1; D might be TRBD2 (5 bases). The CDR3 runs to 18 residues. The germline V gene has CDR1 MGHRA and CDR2 YSYEKL. V dropped 4 bases and J dropped 4 bases, with 23 bases sitting between them. CDR3 loop: CASSLLPVSEGLYNEQFF. The DNA for the CDR3 is TGCGCCAGCAGCCTTTTACCGGTTAGCGAGGGCCTATACAATGAGCAGTTCTTC.

This chain connects TRBV28 to TRBJ1-2, with D tentatively TRBD1 (5 bases). The germline V and J ends were trimmed by 3 bases and 8 bases, with 16 bases remaining between them. From germline, CDR1 is MDHEN and CDR2 SYDVKM. The CDR3 is 14 amino acids. The CDR3 nucleotides read TGTGCCAGCAGTTTCTCTGGGACCCCCCCCGGCTACACCTTC. Protein sequence: CASSFSGTPPGYTF.

Ten or more counts support this clonotype. The chain recombines TRBV30 with TRBJ1-2; D is uncertain. Germline V gene lookup returns CDR1 GTSNPN and CDR2 SVGIG (reference sequence). The V and J ends lost 0 bases and 8 bases respectively, with 13 bases between them. There are 13 residues in the CDR3. The CDR3 reads CAWSVPFTGGYTF. CDR3 DNA sequence: TGTGCCTGGAGTGTACCCTTTACGGGGGGCTACACCTTC.

The rearrangement uses TRBV4-1 and TRBJ1-5, with D uncertain. Germline assignment: CDR1 MGHRA and CDR2 YSYEKL. The CDR3 covers 15 residues. V lost 1 base and J lost 0, with 7 bases in between. In DNA, the CDR3 is TGCGCCAGCAGCCAAGCGCGCTATAGCAATCAGCCCCAGCATTTT. The encoded protein is CASSQARYSNQPQHF.

This clonotype was picked up many times. The chain employs TRBV2 and TRBJ2-5; D is ambiguous. The CDR3 runs 14 residues. Trimming stripped 8 bases from V and 0 bases from J, with 13 bases between. Germline lookup yields CDR1 SNHLY and CDR2 FYNNEI. The CDR3 DNA sequence: TGTGCCAGCGTAGGGTCAGCCAACCAAGAGACCCAGTACTTC. Encoded protein: CASVGSANQETQYF.

This clonotype was counted many times. The chain carries TRBV11-3 and TRBJ2-2; 7 bases are a match to TRBD2. The germline CDR1 and CDR2 sequences are SGHNT and YENEEA. The CDR3 extends over 16 amino acids. After removal of 3 bases from V and 4 bases from J, the junction contained 8 bases not matched to a gene. Here the CDR3 reads CASSLGQGGSTGELFF. For the CDR3, the DNA is TGTGCCAGCAGCTTGGGGCAGGGCGGGAGCACCGGGGAGCTGTTTTTT.

This clonotype was seen many times. The chain carries TRBV5-1 and TRBJ2-3, with 7 bases matching TRBD2. This CDR3 is built from 16 residues. Germline V gene lookup returns CDR1 SGHRS and CDR2 YFSETQ. With V trimmed by 0 bases and J by 2 bases, 6 bases remained unmatched. The CDR3 sequence: CASSLGLAVLTDTQYF. In DNA form, the CDR3 reads TGCGCCAGCAGCTTGGGGCTAGCGGTCCTCACAGATACGCAGTATTTT.

This chain links TRBV2 with TRBJ1-1; TRBD1 agrees at 7 bases. The CDR3 loop spans 14 amino acids. Germline assignment: CDR1 SNHLY and CDR2 FYNNEI. Germline trimming cut 6 bases from V and 4 bases from J; bases unmatched to any gene: 8. In DNA, the CDR3 is TGTGCCAGCAGCGCGGGACAGCCAGCCACTGAAGCTTTCTTT. This sequence encodes CASSAGQPATEAFF.

This clonotype was observed a few times. This sequence joins TRBV5-6 and TRBJ2-3, with TRBD1 matching 7 bases. Germline values: CDR1 SGHDT, CDR2 YYEEEE. CDR3 length: 15 residues. V dropped 3 bases and J dropped 1; count of bases not matched to a gene: 5. CDR3 sequence reads: CASSSPGQRTDTQYF. CDR3 bases: TGTGCCAGCAGCTCCCCGGGACAGCGCACAGATACGCAGTATTTT.

This clonotype was seen ten or more times. The chain recombines TRBV11-3 with TRBJ2-5; D might be TRBD2 (6 bases). This CDR3 is built from 13 residues. V lost 0 bases and J 13 bases, leaving 15 bases between the germline ends. CDR1 SGHNT and CDR2 YENEEA come from the germline V gene. The CDR3 DNA is TGTGCCAGCAGCTTAGAGGCGGAGGGCCGCCGGTACTTC. This codes for CASSLEAEGRRYF.

There are many counts of this clonotype. The J gene is TRBJ1-2, the V gene TRBV28; D is unresolved. Trimming took off 3 bases at V and 0 bases at J, with 5 bases between the two ends. The CDR3 spans 13 residues. CDR1 is MDHEN and CDR2 is SYDVKM in the germline V gene. The CDR3 loop is CASSFDSNYGYTF. CDR3 DNA sequence: TGTGCCAGCAGTTTTGACTCTAACTATGGCTACACCTTC.

This clonotype was counted many times. The chain links TRBV28 to TRBJ1-5; 8 nucleotides agree with TRBD1. V trimming: 6 bases; J trimming: 4 bases; junction bases outside the gene matches: 2. The CDR3 is 13 residues long. Germline V gives CDR1 MDHEN, CDR2 SYDVKM. In nucleotides, the CDR3 is TGTGCCAGCAGCTACAGGGGGAATCAGCCCCAGCATTTT. It is translated as CASSYRGNQPQHF.

This clonotype was observed at least ten times. The rearrangement joins TRBV6-1 to TRBJ2-3; D is tentatively TRBD1 or TRBD2 (5 bases each). Germline CDR1 is MNHNS and CDR2 is SASEGT. V dropped 5 bases and J dropped 0 bases, with 9 bases sitting between them. The CDR3 sequence is 14 residues long. CDR3 loop: CASSTRGSTDTQYF. DNA of the CDR3: TGTGCCAGCAGTACTAGGGGTAGCACAGATACGCAGTATTTT.

J is TRBJ2-2 and V is TRBV19, with D perhaps given as TRBD1 or TRBD2 (5 bases each). This CDR3 is 15 amino acids long. V lost 2 bases to trimming and J lost 4 bases, with 11 bases between them. Germline V gene lookup returns CDR1 LNHDA and CDR2 SQIVND (reference sequence). The CDR3 loop is CASSIRAGTTGELFF. The CDR3 DNA reads as TGTGCCAGTAGTATAAGGGCAGGGACCACCGGGGAGCTGTTTTTT.